This TCR beta chain was recovered during a study of blood T cell repertoires in COVID-19. Study in general: Nucleic acid was either cDNA or gDNA, and it came from T cells, B-cell-depleted T cells, or PBMCs.

The repertoire was sequenced with immunoSEQ multiplex PCR; TCRdb's copy has only in-frame clones and lacks some. The repertoire holds around 59,000 clones, with more than 70% as singletons. The CDR3 sequence is 17 residues long. CDR1 and CDR2 from the germline V gene are SGDLS and YYNGEE. The J segment lost 1 base and the V segment lost 4 bases, leaving 7 bases of the junction unmatched. Material: peripheral blood. The clonotype was recovered from a man in his sixties with acute or convalescent COVID-19. This sequence joins TRBV9 and TRBJ1-6; 8 nucleotides align to TRBD1. CDR3 protein: CASSTPRGQSYNSPLHF. CDR3 DNA: TGTGCCAGCAGCACCCCCAGGGGGCAGTCCTATAATTCACCCCTCCACTTT. Full variable domain (remainder filled in from reference TRBV9 and TRBJ1-6): DSGVTQTPKHLITATGQRVTLRCSPRSGDLSVYWYQQSLDQGLQFLIQYYNGEERAKGNILERFSAQQFPDLHSELNLSSLELGDSALYFCASSTPRGQSYNSPLHFGNGTRLTVT.